The 4 T cell receptor beta chains below come from one sample, sequenced in a study of T cell changes during pregnancy in multiple sclerosis. TCRdb keeps only in-frame clones here, not all; method: immunoSEQ multiplex PCR. The top ten clones hold approximately 0.7% of a sample with tens of thousands of clones, roughly nine tenths of them seen once. The source was CD4+ T cells from peripheral blood mononuclear cells, collected before pregnancy. These receptors were obtained from a female donor with multiple sclerosis, enrolled in a pregnancy study.

The V gene is TRBV19, the J gene TRBJ1-2; D might be TRBD1 (5 bases). Deletions cut 3 bases from V and 2 bases from J, with 13 bases between. CDR1 and CDR2 (germline): LNHDA, SQIVND (reference sequence). CDR3 length: 15 amino acids. CDR3 DNA: TGTGCCAGTAGTATGGGACCGGGAGCCAACTATGGCTACACCTTC. Its translation: CASSMGPGANYGYTF.

This clone was counted a few times. The J gene is TRBJ2-3, the V gene TRBV4-1, with 7 bases fitting TRBD2. This CDR3 has 16 residues. The germline CDR1 and CDR2 sequences are MGHRA and YSYEKL. V shed 1 base and J 6 bases; nucleotides not matched to a gene: 10. The CDR3 is CASSQGALAVVDTQYF. The CDR3 DNA is TGCGCCAGCAGCCAAGGAGCTCTAGCGGTGGTGGATACGCAGTATTTT.

The chain joins TRBV7-9 to TRBJ2-1, with D possibly matching TRBD2 (5 bases). CDR1 and CDR2 (germline): SEHNR, FQNEAQ (reference sequence). The germline V and J ends were trimmed by 5 bases and 6 bases, with 26 bases remaining between them. The CDR3 totals 18 residues. The CDR3 sequence is CASSPPLRVVFQGNEQFF. CDR3 in DNA: TGTGCCAGCAGCCCGCCCCTGAGGGTTGTATTCCAAGGCAATGAGCAGTTCTTC.

The J gene is TRBJ1-6, the V gene TRBV10-3; perhaps TRBD1 as D (5 bases). CDR1 is ENHRY, CDR2 SYGVKD, per germline. Trimming removed 0 bases from V and 8 bases from J, with 14 bases in between. The length of the CDR3 is 16 residues. CDR3 region: CAISESGAAGYSPLHF. For the CDR3, the DNA is TGTGCCATCAGTGAGTCTGGGGCGGCAGGGTATTCACCCCTCCACTTT.